A selection of T cell receptor beta chains follows, all from one sample in a study of regulatory T cells in long-lasting Graves disease. TCRdb reprocessed the multiplex PCR reads via MiXCR and lists one record per CDR3 protein. The top ten hold more than 8% of the sample, which has roughly 520,000 distinct CDR3 sequences, approximately 12% seen once. These data also featured in a second study, about T cells in Graves' hyperthyroidism and ophthalmopathy.

Specimen: peripheral blood mononuclear cells (PBMCs), collected at new diagnosis, from a patient treated with antithyroid drugs. The receptors originated from a woman aged 25 to 39 with Graves disease. The CDR3 runs from the conserved cysteine through the conserved F or W. Clone size is shown for a subset of rows, as once, few, many or a class of expanded clone.

clone_size	j_call	v_call	cdr3_aa
-	TRBJ2-6	TRBV19	CASSTPTGTGANVLTF
many	TRBJ2-5	TRBV6-6	CASSYSITSGGKETQYF
few	TRBJ1-2	TRBV20-1	CSAFDSQTYGYTF
many	-	TRBV18	CASSPPGVYDNEQFF
many	TRBJ1-2	TRBV19	CASSMGPNYGYTF
-	TRBJ2-2	TRBV25-1	CASRAWGTGDGGELFF
few	TRBJ2-5	TRBV6-2/TRBV6-3	CASSYQGTQYF
few	TRBJ2-7	TRBV19	CASAPGQGAYEQYF
-	TRBJ2-1	TRBV7-2	CASSRQERYSNEQFF
many	TRBJ2-3	TRBV20-1	CSARDLGTRTGSDTQYF
-	TRBJ1-2	TRBV4-3	CASSPLSGPNYGYTF
many	TRBJ2-3	TRBV7-9	CASTKTSGTDTQYF
few	TRBJ2-2	TRBV7-2	CASSLVAGRTGELFF
many	TRBJ1-1	TRBV2	CASSESRAGVGFF
many	TRBJ2-7	TRBV11-2	CASSPGGTGSF
many	TRBJ2-7	TRBV18	CASSPTTGATYEQYF
many	TRBJ1-1	TRBV4-1	CASSHIIRGRNRDTEAFF
few	TRBJ1-3	TRBV20-1	CSARGDGRNTIYF
many	TRBJ2-1	TRBV3-1	CASSQEGRPPPGEQFF
many	TRBJ2-3	TRBV9	CASSPYPRLSTDTQYF
many	TRBJ2-3	TRBV7-9	CASSLGSQDTQYF
many	TRBJ1-2	TRBV20-1	CSALKDYGYTF
many	TRBJ1-1	TRBV27	CASSFFGVGTEAFF
many	TRBJ2-7	TRBV2	CASRGGAGASYEQYF
many	TRBJ2-1	TRBV20-1	CSARDTSPYNEQFF
-	TRBJ2-7	TRBV3-1	CASSQDSGEGSEQYF
many	TRBJ2-7	TRBV2	CASSPTGLAGVLYF
many	TRBJ1-2	TRBV28	CATNRNGYTF
many	TRBJ2-1	TRBV6-2/TRBV6-3	CASSELAGGTLNEQFF
-	TRBJ1-5	TRBV20-1	CSASHNQPQHF
many	TRBJ1-1	TRBV11-3	CASSHGSAHGGLTEAFF
many	TRBJ2-5	TRBV18	CASSPFKETQYF
many	TRBJ2-6	TRBV15	CATSRGVGTGANVLTF